This TCR beta chain derives from a study of identifying expanded T cells in peripheral blood. Overall study findings and caveats: Across healthy donors, higher total template counts meant significantly greater approximately 2-week count variance.

For this clone: Its cognate antigen is unknown.

The V and J ends lost 0 bases and 4 bases respectively, with 8 bases between them. Per germline, CDR1 MRHNA and CDR2 SNTAGT. CDR3 length equals 14 residues. Clones were sequenced by immunoSEQ multiplex PCR, and TCRdb holds only the in-frame ones, with some missing. Of about 100,000 clones listed, 88% are singletons. Collection occurred without any documented infections or immune events in donors. The V call is TRBV6-4, the J call TRBJ2-3; D call uncertain. The receptor was isolated from a person aged 18-70 years in good health. Sequenced: blood. The CDR3 nucleotides read TGTGCCAGCAGTGACTCGAGCGTCCCAGATACGCAGTATTTT. It is translated as CASSDSSVPDTQYF.